The source of this T cell receptor (beta chain) is a study of a mutant IDH1 vaccine in newly diagnosed glioma. Background on the study: Patients were pretreated with radiotherapy, temozolomide, or both, mostly both.

The time point was: baseline, week 1 (first vaccination visit). Treatment specified: pre-vaccination baseline after standard-of-care therapy. V was cut by 3 bases and J by 7 bases, with 16 bases left in between. CDR3 length: 15 amino acids. Per the germline V gene, CDR1 is SGHAT and CDR2 is FQNNGV. Using immunoSEQ multiplex PCR, the repertoire was profiled, and TCRdb retains in-frame clones only, with some absent. Of 90,000 to 100,000 clones in the sample, around nine tenths were seen once. This specimen consisted of PBMCs, obtained from a glioma patient treated with radiotherapy, temozolomide or both. The chain combines TRBV11-2 with TRBJ2-1; maybe TRBD2 (6 bases). This clonotype was obtained from a woman aged 45 to 65 with glioma. CDR3 region: CASSFTGGATNEQFF. The CDR3 coding sequence is TGTGCCAGCAGCTTCACCGGAGGGGCGACGAATGAGCAGTTCTTC.